This T cell receptor beta chain was obtained from a study of technical replicates of blood from several donors. The assay was immunoSEQ multiplex PCR, and TCRdb's table has in-frame clones only and misses some. The data hold 75,000 or so clones, with roughly 93% observed a single time. The clonotype comes from a human donor in good health. The sequenced material came from T cells isolated from PBMCs.

The CDR3 DNA is TGCGCCAGCAGCTTGGAGTGGGGACTATATCATGCCGGGGAGCTGTTTTTT. This gives the protein CASSLEWGLYHAGELFF. The rearrangement links TRBV5-1 to TRBJ2-2; 7 positions agree with TRBD2. This CDR3 has 17 residues. Germline V lookup: CDR1 SGHRS, CDR2 YFSETQ. Germline trimming cut 0 bases from V and 6 bases from J; bases unmatched to any gene: 11.